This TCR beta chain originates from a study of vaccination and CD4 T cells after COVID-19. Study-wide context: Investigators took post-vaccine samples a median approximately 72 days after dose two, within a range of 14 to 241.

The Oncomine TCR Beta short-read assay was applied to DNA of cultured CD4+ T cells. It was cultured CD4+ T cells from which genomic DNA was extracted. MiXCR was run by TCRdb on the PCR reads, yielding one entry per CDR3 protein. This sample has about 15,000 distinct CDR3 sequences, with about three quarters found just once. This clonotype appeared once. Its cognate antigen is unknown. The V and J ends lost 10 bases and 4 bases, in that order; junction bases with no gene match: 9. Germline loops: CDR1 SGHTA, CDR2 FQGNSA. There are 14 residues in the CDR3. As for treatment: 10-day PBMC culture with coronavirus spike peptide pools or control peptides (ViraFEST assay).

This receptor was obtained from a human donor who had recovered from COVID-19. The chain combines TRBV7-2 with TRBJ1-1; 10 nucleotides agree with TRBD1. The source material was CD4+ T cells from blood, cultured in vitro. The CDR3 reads CATRQGASGTEAFF. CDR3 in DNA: TGTGCCACTCGACAGGGGGCGAGTGGCACTGAAGCTTTCTTT.